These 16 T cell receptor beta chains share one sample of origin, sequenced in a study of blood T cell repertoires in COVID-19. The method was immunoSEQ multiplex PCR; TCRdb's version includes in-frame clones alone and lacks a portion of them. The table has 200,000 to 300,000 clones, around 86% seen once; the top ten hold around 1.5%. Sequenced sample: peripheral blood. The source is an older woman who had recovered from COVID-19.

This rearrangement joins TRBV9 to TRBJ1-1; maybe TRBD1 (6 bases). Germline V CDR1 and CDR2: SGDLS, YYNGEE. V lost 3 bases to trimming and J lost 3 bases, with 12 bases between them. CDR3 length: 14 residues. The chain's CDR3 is CASSARQDDTEAFF. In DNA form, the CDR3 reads TGTGCCAGCAGCGCTAGACAGGACGACACTGAAGCTTTCTTT.

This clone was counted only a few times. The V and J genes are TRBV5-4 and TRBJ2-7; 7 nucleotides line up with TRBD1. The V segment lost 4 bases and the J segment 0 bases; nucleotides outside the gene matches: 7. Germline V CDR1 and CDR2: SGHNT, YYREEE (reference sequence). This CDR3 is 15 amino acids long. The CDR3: CASSPGGTLSYEQYF. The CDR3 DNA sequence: TGTGCCAGCAGCCCAGGGGGTACTCTCTCCTACGAGCAGTACTTC.

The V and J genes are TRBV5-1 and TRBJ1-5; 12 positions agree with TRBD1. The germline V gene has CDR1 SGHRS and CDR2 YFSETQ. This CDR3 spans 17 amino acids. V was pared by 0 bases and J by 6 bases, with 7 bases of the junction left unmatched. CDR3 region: CASSLGGQGAQSQPQHF. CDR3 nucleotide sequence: TGCGCCAGCAGCTTGGGGGGACAGGGGGCGCAGTCTCAGCCCCAGCATTTT.

The CDR3 DNA is TGTGCCAGCAGTGACCCGGGACTAGCGGGGGGCACAGATACGCAGTATTTT. Its translation is CASSDPGLAGGTDTQYF. This rearrangement joins TRBV6-2 or TRBV6-3 to TRBJ2-3, with 14 bases identical to TRBD2. Trimming cost V 5 bases and J 1 base; bases outside gene matches: 5. This CDR3 comprises 17 residues. The germline CDR1 and CDR2 sequences are MNHEY and SVGEGT.

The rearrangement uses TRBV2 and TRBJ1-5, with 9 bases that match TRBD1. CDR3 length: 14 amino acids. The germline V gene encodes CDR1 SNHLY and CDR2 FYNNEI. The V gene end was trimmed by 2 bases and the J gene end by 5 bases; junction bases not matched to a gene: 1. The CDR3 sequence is CASSERTGDQPQHF. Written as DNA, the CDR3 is TGTGCCAGCAGTGAACGGACAGGGGATCAGCCCCAGCATTTT.

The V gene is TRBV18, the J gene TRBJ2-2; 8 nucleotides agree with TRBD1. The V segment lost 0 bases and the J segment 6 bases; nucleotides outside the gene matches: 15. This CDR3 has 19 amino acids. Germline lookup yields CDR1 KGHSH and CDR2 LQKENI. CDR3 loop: CASSPPRQGATQGSGELFF. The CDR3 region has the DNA TGTGCCAGCTCACCACCCCGGCAGGGGGCGACTCAGGGTTCCGGGGAGCTGTTTTTT.

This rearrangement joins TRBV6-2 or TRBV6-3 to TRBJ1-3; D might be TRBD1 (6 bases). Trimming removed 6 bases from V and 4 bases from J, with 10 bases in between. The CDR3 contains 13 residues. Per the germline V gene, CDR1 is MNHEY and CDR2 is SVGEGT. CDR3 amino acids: CASSPQGGNTIYF. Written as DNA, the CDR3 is TGTGCCAGCAGCCCCCAGGGGGGAAACACCATATATTTT.

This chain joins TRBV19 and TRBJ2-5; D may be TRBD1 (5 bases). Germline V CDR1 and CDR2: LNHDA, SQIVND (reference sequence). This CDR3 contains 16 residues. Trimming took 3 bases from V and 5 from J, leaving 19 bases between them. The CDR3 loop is CASSIVGEPKGETQYF. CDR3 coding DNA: TGTGCCAGTAGTATTGTTGGGGAACCGAAGGGGGAGACCCAGTACTTC.

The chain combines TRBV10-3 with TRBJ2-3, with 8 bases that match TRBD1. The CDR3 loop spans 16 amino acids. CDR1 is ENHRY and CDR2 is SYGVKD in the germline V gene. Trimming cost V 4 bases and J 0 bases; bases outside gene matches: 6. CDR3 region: CAISGTGTGSTDTQYF. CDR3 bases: TGTGCCATCAGTGGAACCGGGACAGGAAGCACAGATACGCAGTATTTT.

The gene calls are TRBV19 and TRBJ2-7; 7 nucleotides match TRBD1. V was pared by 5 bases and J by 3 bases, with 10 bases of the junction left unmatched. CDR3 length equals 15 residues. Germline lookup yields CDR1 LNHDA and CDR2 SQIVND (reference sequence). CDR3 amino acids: CASSDRRQGVYEQYF. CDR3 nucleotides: TGTGCCAGTAGTGACAGGCGGCAGGGGGTCTACGAGCAGTACTTC.

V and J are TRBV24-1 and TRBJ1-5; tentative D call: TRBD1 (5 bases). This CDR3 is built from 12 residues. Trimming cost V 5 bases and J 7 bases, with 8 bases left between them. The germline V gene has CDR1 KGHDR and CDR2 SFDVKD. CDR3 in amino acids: CATSAPGQPQHF. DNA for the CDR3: TGTGCCACCAGTGCCCCAGGGCAGCCCCAGCATTTT.

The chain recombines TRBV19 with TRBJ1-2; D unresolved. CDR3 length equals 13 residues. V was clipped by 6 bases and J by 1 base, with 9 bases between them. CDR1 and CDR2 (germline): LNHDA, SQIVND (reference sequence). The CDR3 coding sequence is TGTGCCAGTAGCCTATCTATTAACTATGGCTACACCTTC. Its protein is CASSLSINYGYTF.

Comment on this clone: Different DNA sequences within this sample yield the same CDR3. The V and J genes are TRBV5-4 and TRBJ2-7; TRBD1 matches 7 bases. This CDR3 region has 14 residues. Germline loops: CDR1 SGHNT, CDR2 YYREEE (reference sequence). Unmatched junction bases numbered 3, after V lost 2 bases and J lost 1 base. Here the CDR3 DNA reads TGTGCCAGCAGCTTTAGACAGGGATCCTACGAGCAGTACTTC. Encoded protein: CASSFRQGSYEQYF.

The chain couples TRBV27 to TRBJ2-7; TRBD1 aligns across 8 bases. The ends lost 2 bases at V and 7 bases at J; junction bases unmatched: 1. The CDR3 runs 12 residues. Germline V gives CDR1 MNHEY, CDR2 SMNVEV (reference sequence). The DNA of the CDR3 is TGTGCCAGCAGTTTACGACAGGGGGAGCAGTACTTC. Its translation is CASSLRQGEQYF.

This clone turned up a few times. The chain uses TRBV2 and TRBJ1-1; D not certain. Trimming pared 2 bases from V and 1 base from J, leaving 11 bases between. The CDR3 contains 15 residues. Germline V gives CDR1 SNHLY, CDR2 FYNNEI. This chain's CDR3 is CASSEIEAANTEAFF. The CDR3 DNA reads TGTGCCAGCAGTGAAATCGAGGCCGCGAACACTGAAGCTTTCTTT.

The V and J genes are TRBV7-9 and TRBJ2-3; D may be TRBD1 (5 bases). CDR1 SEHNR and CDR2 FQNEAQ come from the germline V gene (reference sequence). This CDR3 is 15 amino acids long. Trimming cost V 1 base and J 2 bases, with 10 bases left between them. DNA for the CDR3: TGTGCCAGCAGCTTAGAAGGGGATATCACAGATACGCAGTATTTT. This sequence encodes CASSLEGDITDTQYF. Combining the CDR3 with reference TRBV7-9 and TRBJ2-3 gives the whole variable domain DTGVSQNPRHKITKRGQNVTFRCDPISEHNRLYWYRQTLGQGPEFLTYFQNEAQLEKSRLLSDRFSAERPKGSFSTLEIQRTEQGDSAMYLCASSLEGDITDTQYFGPGTRLTVL.